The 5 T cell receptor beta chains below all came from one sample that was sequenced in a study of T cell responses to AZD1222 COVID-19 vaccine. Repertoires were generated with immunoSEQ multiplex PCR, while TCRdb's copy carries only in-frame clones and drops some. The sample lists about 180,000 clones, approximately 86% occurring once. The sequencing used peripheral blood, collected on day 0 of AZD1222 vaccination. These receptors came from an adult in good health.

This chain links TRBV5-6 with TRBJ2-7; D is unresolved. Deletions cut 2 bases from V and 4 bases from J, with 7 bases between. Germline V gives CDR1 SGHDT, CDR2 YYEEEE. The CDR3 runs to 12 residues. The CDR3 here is CASSFNTYEQYF. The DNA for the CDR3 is TGTGCCAGCAGCTTCAACACATACGAGCAGTACTTC.

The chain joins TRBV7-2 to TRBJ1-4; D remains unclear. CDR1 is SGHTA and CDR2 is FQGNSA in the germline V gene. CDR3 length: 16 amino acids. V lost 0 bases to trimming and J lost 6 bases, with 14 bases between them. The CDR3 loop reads CASSLAQAVGYEKLFF. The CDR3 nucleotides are TGTGCCAGCAGCTTAGCGCAGGCAGTAGGATATGAAAAACTGTTTTTT. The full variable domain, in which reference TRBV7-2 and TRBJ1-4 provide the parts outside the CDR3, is GAGVSQSPSNKVTEKGKDVELRCDPISGHTALYWYRQSLGQGLEFLIYFQGNSAPDKSGLPSDRFSAERTGGSVSTLTIQRTQQEDSAVYLCASSLAQAVGYEKLFFGSGTQLSVL.

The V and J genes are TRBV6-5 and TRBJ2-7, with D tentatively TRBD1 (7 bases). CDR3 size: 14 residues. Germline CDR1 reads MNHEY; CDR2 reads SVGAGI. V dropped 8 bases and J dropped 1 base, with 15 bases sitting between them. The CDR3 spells CASWRDRRSYEQYF. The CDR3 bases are TGTGCCAGCTGGAGGGACAGACGATCCTACGAGCAGTACTTC.

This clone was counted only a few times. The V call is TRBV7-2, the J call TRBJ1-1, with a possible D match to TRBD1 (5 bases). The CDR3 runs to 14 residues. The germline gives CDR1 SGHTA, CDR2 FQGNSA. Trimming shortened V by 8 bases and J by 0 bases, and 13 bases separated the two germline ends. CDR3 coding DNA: TGTGCCAGCGGGCTACAGGCTCTGAACACTGAAGCTTTCTTT. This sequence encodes CASGLQALNTEAFF. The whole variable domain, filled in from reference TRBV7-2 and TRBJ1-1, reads GAGVSQSPSNKVTEKGKDVELRCDPISGHTALYWYRQSLGQGLEFLIYFQGNSAPDKSGLPSDRFSAERTGGSVSTLTIQRTQQEDSAVYLCASGLQALNTEAFFGQGTRLTVV.

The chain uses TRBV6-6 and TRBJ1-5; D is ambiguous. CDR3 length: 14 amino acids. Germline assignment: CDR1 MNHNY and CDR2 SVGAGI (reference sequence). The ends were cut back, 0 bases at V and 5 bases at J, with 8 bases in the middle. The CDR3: CASSYSPGDQPQHF. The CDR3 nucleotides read TGTGCCAGCAGTTACTCGCCCGGGGATCAGCCCCAGCATTTT.